This T cell receptor beta chain is from a study of cytomegalovirus exposure and HLA in healthy donors. For the study at large: The approximately 120 million unique TCR beta sequences, from roughly 170 million T cells, were found by an earlier analysis.

PCR amplification relied on 60 Vbeta primers (plus 13 Jbeta primers). Only in-frame clones appear in the TCRdb table, and some are missing; sequencing was by immunoSEQ multiplex PCR. The sample has about 130,000 clones, 80% seen once. V was trimmed by 3 bases and J by 0 bases, leaving 11 bases between them. CDR3 length equals 15 residues. Looked up from germline, CDR1 is MNHNS and CDR2 is SASEGT. Study observations and caveats: A later look showed TCR association rates differing by HLA locus, highest for DRB1 and lowest for HLA-C. Most of the CMV-associated TCR beta chains (in a later analysis) appeared to be HLA-restricted.

This clone was seen just once. Its antigen remains unknown. The V gene is TRBV6-1, the J gene TRBJ1-1, with D possibly being TRBD1 (5 bases). The TCR originated in a man aged 25 to 45 in good health and CMV-seropositive. The sequenced sample consisted of PBMCs. CDR3 DNA sequence: TGTGCCAGCAGTGAGGGGCGGGGTATGAACACTGAAGCTTTCTTT. It yields the protein CASSEGRGMNTEAFF.